This is a list of T cell receptor beta chains from one sample in a study of response to subunit inactivated influenza vaccine. TCRdb analysed the RT-PCR reads with MiXCR anew, one entry per CDR3 protein. The data show around 470,000 distinct CDR3 sequences, less than 7.5% seen once. Here the sequenced sample was PBMCs from blood, taken approximately 25 months after vaccination. The receptor source for this set is a man between 50 and 75 years old who received an inactivated influenza vaccine. Each CDR3 is given without its conserved first and last residue.

v_gene	CDR3aa
TRBV6-1	ASSTDRAQETQY
TRBV5-6	ASSSYVGAGYRNEQF
TRBV20-1	SARGQGARTNYGYT
TRBV15	ATSREGVEQY
TRBV20-1	SASLAGSTDTQY
TRBV11-2	ASSLVRGGVNEQF
TRBV24-1	ATRTSGNNEQF
TRBV3-1	ASSRWTGGQETQY
TRBV6-5	ASSYSGGGGYT
TRBV18	ASSPRDQNTEAF
TRBV18	ASSPSGTGTHNEQF
TRBV7-8	ASSLVKGSQF
TRBV5-6	ASSFGPGGTSSYEQY
TRBV27	ASSLLSPGDTGELF
TRBV12-3/TRBV12-4	ASSLQGSDTQY
TRBV20-1	SATDRGLQPQH
TRBV30	AWSAHLWVAGESETQY
TRBV12-3/TRBV12-4	ASIRTWTEAF
TRBV15	ATSSEGSVRSPLH
TRBV7-9	ASSWGLAGNEQF
TRBV18	ASSPRDRPYNERF
TRBV28	ASSLGGTGFYEQY
TRBV5-1	ASSLPRGADTQY
TRBV20-1	SASMAVPTDTQY
TRBV6-1	ASSPHPRRSSYNEQF
TRBV20-1	SARAGTGLYEQY
TRBV6-4	ATAMNRERIITDTQY
TRBV12-3/TRBV12-4	ANTAGTRNTEAF